Presented here are 19 T cell receptor beta chains from one specimen sequenced in a study of T cells after yellow fever vaccination. MiXCR, applied by TCRdb to the 5' RACE reads, yields one record per CDR3 protein. This sample has more than 450,000 distinct CDR3 sequences, with 21% found just once. The sequenced sample was PBMCs, obtained about 21 days after the first yellow fever vaccination. The receptors originated from a man younger than 30 who received the YFV17D yellow fever vaccine.

This clonotype was detected only a few times. The CDR3 DNA is TGTGCCAGTAGTGCACGTTCCAGTGACGAGCAGTACTTC. Amino acid sequence: CASSARSSDEQYF. The V call is TRBV19, the J call TRBJ2-7; D ambiguous. The CDR3 covers 13 residues. Per germline, CDR1 LNHDA and CDR2 SQIVND (reference sequence). V lost 5 bases and J lost 5, with 13 bases in between.

The J gene is TRBJ1-4, the V gene TRBV4-3; possible D gene TRBD1, 5 bases. The CDR3 covers 15 residues. CDR1 LGHNA and CDR2 YSLEER come from the germline V gene. With 4 bases removed from V and 10 bases from J, the gap between germline ends came to 19 bases. CDR3 coding DNA: TGCGCCAGCAGCCCTGGTAATGAGGGGTCGGGAAAACTGTTTTTT. Protein product: CASSPGNEGSGKLFF.

The chain links TRBV20-1 to TRBJ2-3; TRBD2 matches 13 bases. Germline V gene lookup returns CDR1 DFQATT and CDR2 SNEGSKA (reference sequence). The CDR3 runs to 14 residues. Losses at the gene ends were 6 bases for V and 1 base for J; bases not matched to a gene: 1. Here the CDR3 DNA reads TGCAGTGCCGGGACTAGCGGGGGCACAGATACGCAGTATTTT. This sequence encodes CSAGTSGGTDTQYF.

A few counts support this clonotype. The V and J genes are TRBV5-6 and TRBJ1-2; D gene ambiguous. V was clipped by 2 bases and J by 2 bases, with 16 bases between them. Germline V gene sequence: CDR1 SGHDT, CDR2 YYEEEE. CDR3 length: 16 amino acids. CDR3 sequence reads: CASSFHPYLENYGYTF. The CDR3 DNA follows: TGTGCCAGCAGCTTTCACCCCTACCTGGAGAACTATGGCTACACCTTC. Full variable domain (remainder filled in from reference TRBV5-6 and TRBJ1-2): DAGVTQSPTHLIKTRGQQVTLRCSPKSGHDTVSWYQQALGQGPQFIFQYYEEEERQRGNFPDRFSGHQFPNYSSELNVNALLLGDSALYLCASSFHPYLENYGYTFGSGTRLTVV.

The V gene is TRBV2, the J gene TRBJ2-1; TRBD1 is a possible D gene (7 bases). The CDR3 totals 17 residues. Trimming stripped 0 bases from V and 6 bases from J, with 18 bases between. Germline V gene data show CDR1 as SNHLY and CDR2 as FYNNEI. The CDR3 sequence: CASSEALRGDSGNEQFF. CDR3 nucleotides: TGTGCCAGCAGTGAAGCGCTTCGCGGGGACAGCGGCAATGAGCAGTTCTTC. Supplemented by reference TRBV2 and TRBJ2-1, the full variable domain reads EPEVTQTPSHQVTQMGQEVILRCVPISNHLYFYWYRQILGQKVEFLVSFYNNEISEKSEIFDDQFSVERPDGSNFTLKIRSTKLEDSAMYFCASSEALRGDSGNEQFFGPGTRLTVL.

The V call is TRBV7-3, the J call TRBJ2-3; TRBD2 is a possible D gene (7 bases). This CDR3 has 14 residues. Trimming took 5 bases from V and 7 from J, leaving 16 bases between them. CDR1 is SGHTA, CDR2 FQGTGA, per germline. CDR3 DNA sequence: TGTGCCAGCAGCCAGACGGGGGGCTCAAATACGCAGTATTTT. This gives the protein CASSQTGGSNTQYF.

This clonotype appeared many times. J is TRBJ2-1 and V is TRBV5-5; D unresolved. Germline CDR1 reads SGHKS; CDR2 reads YYEKEE (reference sequence). The CDR3 extends over 13 amino acids. The V and J ends lost 6 bases and 10 bases respectively, with 17 bases between them. The CDR3 region has the DNA TGTGCCAGCACCCGTCTCCCCGGTTTGGAGCAGTTCTTC. It encodes CASTRLPGLEQFF.

About this clonotype itself: An end of the junction does not agree with germline; a read error may underlie this. In DNA, the CDR3 is TGTGCCAGCAGTTTAGGCGTGGACGGCTACACCTTC. This encodes CASSLGVDGYTF. This sequence joins TRBV11-2 and TRBJ1-2; unclear D gene. The CDR3 is made up of 12 amino acids. Germline V gene data show CDR1 as SGHAT and CDR2 as FQNNGV.

V usage is TRBV5-1 and J usage is TRBJ1-5; 7 bases match TRBD1. Unmatched junction bases numbered 15, after V lost 0 bases and J lost 0 bases. Per germline, CDR1 SGHRS and CDR2 YFSETQ. CDR3 length: 20 amino acids. The CDR3 DNA sequence: TGCGCCAGCAGCTTGGAACTAGAGACAGGGAAATTAGGTAGCAATCAGCCCCAGCATTTT. It yields the protein CASSLELETGKLGSNQPQHF.

The rearrangement joins TRBV4-1 to TRBJ2-7; no firm D call. In germline, CDR1 is MGHRA, CDR2 YSYEKL. This CDR3 region has 14 residues. Trimming stripped 4 bases from V and 6 bases from J, with 16 bases between. The chain's CDR3 is CASSLHKQYAEQYF. CDR3 in DNA: TGCGCCAGCAGCCTGCACAAACAGTACGCCGAGCAGTACTTC.

DNA for the CDR3: TGTGCCAGCAGTTTAGCCTGGGGGAGCTCCTACAATGAGCAGTTCTTC. Translation gives CASSLAWGSSYNEQFF. The chain employs TRBV12-3 or TRBV12-4 and TRBJ2-1; D may match TRBD1 or TRBD2 (5 bases each). CDR3 length: 16 amino acids. Trimming cost V 0 bases and J 0 bases, with 9 bases left between them.

This clonotype appeared a few times. This sequence joins TRBV12-3 or TRBV12-4 and TRBJ1-4; D not resolved. Trimming stripped 8 bases from V and 4 bases from J, with 8 bases between. The CDR3 is 12 residues long. The CDR3 reads CASGRINEKLFF. Written as DNA, the CDR3 is TGTGCCAGCGGACGGATTAATGAAAAACTGTTTTTT.

The chain employs TRBV12-3 or TRBV12-4 and TRBJ2-1; D may be TRBD1 (5 bases). The V gene lost 7 bases and the J gene lost 2 bases, with 9 bases spanning the gap. The CDR3 is 13 amino acids. The CDR3 loop reads CASTATAYNEQFF. Here the CDR3 DNA reads TGTGCCAGCACCGCGACAGCCTACAATGAGCAGTTCTTC.

This clonotype was recorded a few times. This chain connects TRBV18 to TRBJ1-5, with a tentative D call TRBD1 (5 bases). This CDR3 comprises 17 residues. Germline V CDR1 and CDR2: KGHSH, LQKENI. V dropped 0 bases and J dropped 1 base, with 13 bases sitting between them. This CDR3 is CASSPPGQGLSNQPQHF. DNA of the CDR3: TGTGCCAGCTCACCACCCGGGCAGGGTCTCAGCAATCAGCCCCAGCATTTT.

The chain joins TRBV3-1 to TRBJ2-1; TRBD2 agrees at 14 bases. The CDR3 contains 14 residues. J lost 10 bases, V lost 3 bases, and 2 bases had no gene match. The germline V gene has CDR1 LGHDT and CDR2 YNNKEL (reference sequence). CDR3 bases: TGTGCCAGCAGCCAGACTAGCGGGGGGGACGAGCAGTTCTTC. Its protein product is CASSQTSGGDEQFF.

This clonotype was observed once. The chain employs TRBV5-4 and TRBJ2-3, with TRBD2 as a possible D gene (6 bases). Per germline, CDR1 SGHNT and CDR2 YYREEE (reference sequence). V was pared by 0 bases and J by 2 bases, with 10 bases between. The CDR3 consists of 15 residues. For the CDR3, the DNA is TGTGCCAGCAGCTTGGGACTAGGACCCACAGATACGCAGTATTTT. It encodes CASSLGLGPTDTQYF. The full variable domain, rest sourced from reference TRBV5-4 and TRBJ2-3, is ETGVTQSPTHLIKTRGQQVTLRCSSQSGHNTVSWYQQALGQGPQFIFQYYREEENGRGNFPPRFSGLQFPNYSSELNVNALELDDSALYLCASSLGLGPTDTQYFGPGTRLTVL.

This clonotype was seen more than once but under ten times. The chain recombines TRBV27 with TRBJ2-7; D is undetermined. CDR3 length equals 13 residues. Deletions cut 6 bases from V and 1 base from J, with 10 bases between. Germline CDR1 and CDR2: MNHEY and SMNVEV (reference sequence). The CDR3 loop reads CASRLLGSYEQYF. The CDR3 DNA sequence: TGTGCCAGCAGATTGTTGGGTTCCTACGAGCAGTACTTC.

The chain has TRBV25-1 and TRBJ2-2; D possibly corresponds to TRBD1 (6 bases). The CDR3 is 14 amino acids. Germline assignment: CDR1 MGHDK and CDR2 SYGVNS. Deletions cut 4 bases from V and 7 bases from J, with 13 bases between. DNA of the CDR3: TGTGCCAGCAGTGTCACAGGGATTGGCGGGGAGCTGTTTTTT. This translates into CASSVTGIGGELFF. The whole variable domain, remainder taken from reference TRBV25-1 and TRBJ2-2, is EADIYQTPRYLVIGTGKKITLECSQTMGHDKMYWYQQDPGMELHLIHYSYGVNSTEKGDLSSESTVSRIRTEHFPLTLESARPSHTSQYLCASSVTGIGGELFFGEGSRLTVL.

The V call is TRBV7-2, the J call TRBJ1-2, with TRBD1 matching 7 bases. The CDR3 is 13 amino acids. From germline, CDR1 is SGHTA and CDR2 FQGNSA. J gave up 8 bases and V 4 bases, and 7 bases lay outside the gene matches. The CDR3 nucleotides read TGTGCCAGCAGCTCTGACAGGGATCAGGGCTACACCTTC. Translated, it gives CASSSDRDQGYTF.